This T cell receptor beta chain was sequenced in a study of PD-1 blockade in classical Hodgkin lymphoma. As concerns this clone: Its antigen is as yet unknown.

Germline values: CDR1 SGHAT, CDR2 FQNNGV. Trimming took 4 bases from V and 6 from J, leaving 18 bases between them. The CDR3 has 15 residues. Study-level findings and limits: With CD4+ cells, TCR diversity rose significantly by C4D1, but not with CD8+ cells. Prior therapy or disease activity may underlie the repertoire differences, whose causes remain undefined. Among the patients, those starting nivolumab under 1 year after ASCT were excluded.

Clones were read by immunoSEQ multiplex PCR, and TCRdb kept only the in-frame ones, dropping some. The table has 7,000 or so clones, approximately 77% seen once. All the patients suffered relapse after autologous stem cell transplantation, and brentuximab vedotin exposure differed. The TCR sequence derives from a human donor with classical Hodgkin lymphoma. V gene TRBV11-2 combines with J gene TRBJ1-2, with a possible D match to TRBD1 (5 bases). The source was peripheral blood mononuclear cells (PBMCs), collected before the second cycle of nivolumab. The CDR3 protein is CASSSPSGDLNGYTF. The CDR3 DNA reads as TGTGCCAGCAGCTCCCCTTCGGGGGACCTGAATGGCTACACCTTC.